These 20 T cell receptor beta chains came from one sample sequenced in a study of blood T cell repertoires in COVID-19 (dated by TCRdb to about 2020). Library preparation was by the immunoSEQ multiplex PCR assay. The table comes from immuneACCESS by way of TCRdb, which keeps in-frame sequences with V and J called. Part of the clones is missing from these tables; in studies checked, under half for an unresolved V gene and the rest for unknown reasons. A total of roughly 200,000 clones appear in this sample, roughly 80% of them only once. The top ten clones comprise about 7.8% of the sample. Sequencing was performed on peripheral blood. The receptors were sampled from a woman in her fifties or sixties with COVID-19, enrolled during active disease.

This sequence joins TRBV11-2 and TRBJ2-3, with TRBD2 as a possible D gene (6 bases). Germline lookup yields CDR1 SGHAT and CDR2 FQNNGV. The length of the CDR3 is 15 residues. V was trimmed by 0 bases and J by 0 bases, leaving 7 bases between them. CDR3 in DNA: TGTGCCAGCAGCTTAGAGCGGGGAAGCACAGATACGCAGTATTTT. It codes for CASSLERGSTDTQYF.

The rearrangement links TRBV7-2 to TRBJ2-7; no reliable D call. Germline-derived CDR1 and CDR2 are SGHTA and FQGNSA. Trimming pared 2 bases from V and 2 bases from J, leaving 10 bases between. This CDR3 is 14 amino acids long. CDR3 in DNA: TGTGCCAGCAGCTTATTCCCATCTACCTACGAGCAGTACTTC. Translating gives CASSLFPSTYEQYF.

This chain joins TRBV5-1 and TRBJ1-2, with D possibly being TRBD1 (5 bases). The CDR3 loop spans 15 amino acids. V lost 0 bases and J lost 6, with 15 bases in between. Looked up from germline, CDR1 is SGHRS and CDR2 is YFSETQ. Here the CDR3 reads CASSLVGRTGDGYTF. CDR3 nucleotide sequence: TGCGCCAGCAGCTTGGTCGGGAGGACGGGGGATGGCTACACCTTC.

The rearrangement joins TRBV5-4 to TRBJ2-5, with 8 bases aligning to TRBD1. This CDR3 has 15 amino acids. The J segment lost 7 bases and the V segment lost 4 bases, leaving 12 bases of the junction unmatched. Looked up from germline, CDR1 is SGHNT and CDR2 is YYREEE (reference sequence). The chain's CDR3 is CASSVDRVGQGTQYF. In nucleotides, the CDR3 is TGTGCCAGCAGCGTTGACAGGGTAGGACAGGGGACCCAGTACTTC.

This CDR3 reads CASSVVPYADTQYF. The CDR3 nucleotides read TGTGCCAGCAGCGTAGTCCCCTACGCAGATACGCAGTATTTT. The rearrangement uses TRBV9 and TRBJ2-3; no definite D call. Trimming took 0 bases from V and 4 from J, leaving 9 bases between them. The CDR3 has 14 residues. Per the germline V gene, CDR1 is SGDLS and CDR2 is YYNGEE.

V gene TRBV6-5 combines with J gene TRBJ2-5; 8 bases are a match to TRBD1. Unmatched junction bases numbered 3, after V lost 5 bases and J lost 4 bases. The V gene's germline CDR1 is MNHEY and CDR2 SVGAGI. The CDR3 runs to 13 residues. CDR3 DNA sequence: TGTGCCAGCAGTACCGGGACAGGAGAGACCCAGTACTTC. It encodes CASSTGTGETQYF.

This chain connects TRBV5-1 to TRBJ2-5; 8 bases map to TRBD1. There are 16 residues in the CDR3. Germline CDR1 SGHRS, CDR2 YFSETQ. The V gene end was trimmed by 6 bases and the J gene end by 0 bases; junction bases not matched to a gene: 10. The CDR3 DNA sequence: TGCGCCAGCATCGGGGGTACAGGGGGTTACCAAGAGACCCAGTACTTC. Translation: CASIGGTGGYQETQYF.

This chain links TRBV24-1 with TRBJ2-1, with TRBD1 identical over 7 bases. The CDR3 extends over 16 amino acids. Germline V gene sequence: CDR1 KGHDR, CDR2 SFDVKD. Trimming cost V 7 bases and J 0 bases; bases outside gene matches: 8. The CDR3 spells CATSGSGDSSYNEQFF. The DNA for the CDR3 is TGTGCCACCAGCGGATCAGGGGACAGCTCCTACAATGAGCAGTTCTTC.

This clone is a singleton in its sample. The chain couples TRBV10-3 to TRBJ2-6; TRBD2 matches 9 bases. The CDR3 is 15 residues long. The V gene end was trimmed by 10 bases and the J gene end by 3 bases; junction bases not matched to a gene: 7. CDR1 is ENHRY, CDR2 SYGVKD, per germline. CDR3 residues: CATDSGRGGANVLTF. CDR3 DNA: TGTGCCACCGATAGCGGGAGAGGTGGGGCCAACGTCCTGACTTTC.

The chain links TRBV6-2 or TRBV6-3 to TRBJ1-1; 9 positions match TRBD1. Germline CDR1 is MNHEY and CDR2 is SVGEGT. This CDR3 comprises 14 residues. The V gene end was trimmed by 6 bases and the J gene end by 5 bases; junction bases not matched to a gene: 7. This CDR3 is CASSLRTGETEAFF. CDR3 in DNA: TGTGCCAGCAGCCTTCGGACAGGGGAGACTGAAGCTTTCTTT.

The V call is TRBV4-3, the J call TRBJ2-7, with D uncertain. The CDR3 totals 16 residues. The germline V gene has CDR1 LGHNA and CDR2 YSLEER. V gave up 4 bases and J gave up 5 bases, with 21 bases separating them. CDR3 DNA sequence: TGCGCCAGCAGCCCCCAGTCCCAGCTAGGAGCCCACGAGCAGTACTTC. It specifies CASSPQSQLGAHEQYF.

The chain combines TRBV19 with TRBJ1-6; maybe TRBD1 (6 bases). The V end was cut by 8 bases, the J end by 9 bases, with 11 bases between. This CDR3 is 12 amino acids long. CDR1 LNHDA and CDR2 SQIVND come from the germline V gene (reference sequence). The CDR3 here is CASGHRVSPLHF. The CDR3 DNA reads TGTGCCAGTGGGCACAGGGTTTCACCCCTCCACTTT.

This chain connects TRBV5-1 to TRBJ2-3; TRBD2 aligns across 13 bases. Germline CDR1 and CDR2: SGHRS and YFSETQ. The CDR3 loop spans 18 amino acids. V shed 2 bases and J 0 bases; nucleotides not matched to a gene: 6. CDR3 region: CASSLLGLAGISTDTQYF. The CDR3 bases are TGCGCCAGCAGCTTACTGGGACTAGCGGGAATCAGCACAGATACGCAGTATTTT.

CDR3 sequence: CASSELQGGKETQYF. As DNA, the CDR3 is TGTGCCAGCAGCGAGTTACAGGGTGGTAAAGAGACCCAGTACTTC. The chain has TRBV6-5 and TRBJ2-5; weak D call: TRBD1 (6 bases). Germline CDR1 reads MNHEY; CDR2 reads SVGAGI. The CDR3 extends over 15 amino acids. With 6 bases removed from V and 3 bases from J, the gap between germline ends came to 17 bases.

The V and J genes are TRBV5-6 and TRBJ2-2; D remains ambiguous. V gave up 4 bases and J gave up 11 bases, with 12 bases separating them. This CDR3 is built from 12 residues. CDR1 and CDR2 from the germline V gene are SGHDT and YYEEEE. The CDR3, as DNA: TGTGCCAGCAGCCGACTCTTTGGAGAGCTGTTTTTT. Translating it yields CASSRLFGELFF.

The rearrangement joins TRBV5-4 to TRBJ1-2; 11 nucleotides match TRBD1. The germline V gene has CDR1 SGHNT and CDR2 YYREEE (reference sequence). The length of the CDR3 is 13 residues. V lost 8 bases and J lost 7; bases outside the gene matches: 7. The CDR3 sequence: CASRTGGKFGYTF. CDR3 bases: TGTGCCAGTCGGACAGGGGGCAAGTTTGGCTACACCTTC.

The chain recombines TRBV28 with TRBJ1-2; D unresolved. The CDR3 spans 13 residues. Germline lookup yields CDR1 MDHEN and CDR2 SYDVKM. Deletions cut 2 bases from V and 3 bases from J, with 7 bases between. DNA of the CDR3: TGTGCCAGCAGTTTAGACGGGGACTATGGCTACACCTTC. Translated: CASSLDGDYGYTF.

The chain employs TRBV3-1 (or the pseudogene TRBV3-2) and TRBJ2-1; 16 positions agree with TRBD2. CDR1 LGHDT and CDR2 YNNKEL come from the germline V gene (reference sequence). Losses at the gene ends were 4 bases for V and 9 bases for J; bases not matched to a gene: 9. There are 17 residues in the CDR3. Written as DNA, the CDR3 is TGTGCCAGCAGCCTTGGGACTAGCGGGAGGGCCTATCCTGAGCAGTTCTTC. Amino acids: CASSLGTSGRAYPEQFF.

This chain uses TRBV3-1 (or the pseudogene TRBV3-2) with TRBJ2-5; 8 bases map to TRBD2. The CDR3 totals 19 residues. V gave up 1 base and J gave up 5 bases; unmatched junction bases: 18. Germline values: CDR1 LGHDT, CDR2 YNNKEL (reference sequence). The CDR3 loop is CASSQGGSGGGLGGETQYF. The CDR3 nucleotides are TGTGCCAGCAGCCAAGGAGGGTCAGGCGGGGGGCTGGGCGGCGAGACCCAGTACTTC.

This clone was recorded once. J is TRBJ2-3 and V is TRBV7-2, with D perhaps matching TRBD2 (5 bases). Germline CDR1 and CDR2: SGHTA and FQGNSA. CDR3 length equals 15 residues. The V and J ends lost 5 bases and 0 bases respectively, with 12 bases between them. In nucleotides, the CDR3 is TGTGCCAGCAGCCGTAGCGTCGCTAGCACAGATACGCAGTATTTT. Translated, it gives CASSRSVASTDTQYF.